The 5 T cell receptor beta chains presented below share a single source sample, sequenced in a study of T cells expressing NK-cell markers. TCRdb reprocessed the 5' RACE reads and reports one entry per CDR3 protein, with no DNA. Its table records roughly 15,000 distinct CDR3 sequences. The sample was blood T cells: a sorted CD56 or NKG2C T cell subset, CD4+ or CD8+ T cells, or bulk PBMC T cells (not recorded which). These receptors were obtained from a man aged 18 to 69 in good health.

The chain is built from TRBV12-3 or TRBV12-4 and TRBJ2-1; TCRdb calls TRBD1, which cannot be checked without DNA. This CDR3 has 12 residues. CDR3 sequence reads: CASGLSGGQQFF.

The chain is built from TRBV10-3 and TRBJ2-2; TCRdb's assignment of TRBD2 cannot be checked, as there is no DNA. Germline V lookup: CDR1 ENHRY, CDR2 SYGVKD. CDR3 size: 14 residues. Here the CDR3 reads CAISKEGNTGELFF.

This chain connects TRBV20-1 to TRBJ1-4; TCRdb reports TRBD1, a call that lacks DNA to check it against. Germline lookup yields CDR1 DFQATT and CDR2 SNEGSKA (reference sequence). This CDR3 region has 16 residues. CDR3 loop: CSARDMARTGREKLFF.

The chain joins TRBV6-1 to TRBJ1-3; TCRdb's D call, TRBD1, is unchecked because there is no DNA. The CDR3 is 17 residues long. Germline loops: CDR1 MNHNS, CDR2 SASEGT. CDR3 in amino acids: CASRDTGQLITRNTIYF.

V usage is TRBV6-1 and J usage is TRBJ2-2; the D call of TRBD2 rests on TCRdb alone, since no DNA is present to check it. Germline assignment: CDR1 MNHNS and CDR2 SASEGT. The length of the CDR3 is 17 residues. The CDR3: CASSKSSGGAGTGELFF.